Listed below are T cell receptor beta chains from one sample, sequenced in a study of siplizumab effects on memory and regulatory T cells. Assay: immunoSEQ multiplex PCR; the TCRdb copy retains only in-frame clones and omits some. Counted here are 85,000 to 95,000 clones, over 85% occurring once; the ten biggest clones make up roughly 0.3%. The material sequenced was non-Treg CD4+ T cells sorted from blood. The receptors here all came from a human donor in good health. CDR3s include the opening cysteine and the closing phenylalanine or tryptophan. The D gene is left open where the match is weak. Size tells how often a clone was seen (once, few, many) or the class of an expanded clone, and some rows leave it out.

size	D	V	J	CDR3	DNA
.	.	TRBV5-4	TRBJ1-1	CASSLSSTGNTEAFF	TGTGCCAGCAGCTTGTCGTCCACAGGGAACACTGAAGCTTTCTTT
.	TRBD2	TRBV25-1	TRBJ2-1	CASSDSGGAWEQFF	TGTGCCAGCAGTGATAGCGGGGGGGCTTGGGAGCAGTTCTTC
.	.	TRBV6-5	TRBJ2-7	CASQGNTYEQYF	TGTGCCAGCCAAGGAAATACCTACGAGCAGTACTTC
few	.	TRBV19	TRBJ1-6	CASSTPNTGNSPLHF	TGTGCCAGTAGTACACCGAACACAGGGAATTCACCCCTCCACTTT
.	TRBD1	TRBV28	TRBJ2-7	CASSPTGVPYEQYF	TGTGCCAGCAGCCCCACAGGGGTACCCTACGAGCAGTACTTC
once	TRBD1	TRBV4-1	TRBJ2-6	CASSQDRQGAPGANVLTF	TGCGCCAGCAGCCAAGATAGACAGGGGGCGCCTGGGGCCAACGTCCTGACTTTC
.	.	TRBV27	TRBJ1-2	CASSQGTRVSYTF	TGTGCCAGCAGTCAGGGGACAAGAGTCAGCTACACCTTC
.	.	TRBV10-3	TRBJ1-1	CAISESLNTEAFF	TGTGCCATCAGTGAGTCTCTGAACACTGAAGCTTTCTTT
once	.	TRBV7-9	TRBJ1-2	CASSPGVSVGYTF	TGTGCCAGCAGCCCAGGGGTTTCGGTTGGCTACACCTTC
.	.	TRBV7-2	TRBJ2-2	CASSLAHKTGELFF	TGTGCCAGCAGCTTAGCGCATAAGACCGGGGAGCTGTTTTTT
.	.	TRBV30	TRBJ1-2	CACERGNYGYTF	TGTGCCTGTGAGAGGGGCAACTATGGCTACACCTTC
.	TRBD2	TRBV9	TRBJ2-5	CASSQTSGRGETQYF	TGTGCCAGCAGCCAGACTAGCGGGAGGGGGGAGACCCAGTACTTC
.	.	TRBV7-8	TRBJ2-1	CASSLYGAYNEQFF	TGTGCCAGCAGCTTATATGGGGCCTACAATGAGCAGTTCTTC
.	.	TRBV5-8	TRBJ1-1	CASSYRDRTEAFF	TGTGCCAGCAGCTACAGAGACCGAACTGAAGCTTTCTTT
.	.	TRBV6-5	TRBJ1-1	CASSYEGHGTEAFF	TGTGCCAGCAGTTACGAGGGTCATGGCACTGAAGCTTTCTTT
.	TRBD2	TRBV5-8	TRBJ2-1	CASSSAGAIYNEQFF	TGTGCCAGCAGCTCAGCGGGAGCCATCTACAATGAGCAGTTCTTC
.	TRBD2	TRBV11-3	TRBJ2-3	CASSHSRASGGADTQYF	TGTGCCAGCAGTCACTCTCGGGCTAGCGGTGGAGCGGATACGCAGTATTTT
medium-sized	.	TRBV7-2	TRBJ2-7	CASSLSQALSGEQYF	TGTGCCAGCAGCTTATCTCAGGCTCTATCCGGCGAGCAGTACTTC
.	TRBD1	TRBV18	TRBJ2-1	CASSPPGTGAYNEQFF	TGTGCCAGCTCACCACCCGGGACAGGGGCCTACAATGAGCAGTTCTTC
.	TRBD2	TRBV5-1	TRBJ2-3	CASSKGLAGTDTQYF	TGCGCCAGCAGCAAAGGACTAGCCGGCACAGATACGCAGTATTTT
.	TRBD1	TRBV6-5	TRBJ1-2	CASSWGKQGRYGYTF	TGTGCCAGCAGTTGGGGAAAACAGGGGAGATATGGCTACACCTTC